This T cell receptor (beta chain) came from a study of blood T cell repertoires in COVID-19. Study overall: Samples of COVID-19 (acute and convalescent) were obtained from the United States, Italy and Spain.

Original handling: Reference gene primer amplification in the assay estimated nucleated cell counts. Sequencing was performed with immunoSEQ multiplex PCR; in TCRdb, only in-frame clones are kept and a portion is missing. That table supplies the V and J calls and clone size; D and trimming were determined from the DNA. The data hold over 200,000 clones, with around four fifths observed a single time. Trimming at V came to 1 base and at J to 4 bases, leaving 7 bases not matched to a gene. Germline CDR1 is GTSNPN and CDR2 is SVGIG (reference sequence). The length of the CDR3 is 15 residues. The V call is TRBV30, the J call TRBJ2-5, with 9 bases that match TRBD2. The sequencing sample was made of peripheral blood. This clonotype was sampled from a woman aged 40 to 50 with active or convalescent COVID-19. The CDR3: CAWSEGRGGGETQYF. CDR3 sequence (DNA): TGTGCCTGGAGTGAAGGGCGGGGGGGCGGAGAGACCCAGTACTTC.